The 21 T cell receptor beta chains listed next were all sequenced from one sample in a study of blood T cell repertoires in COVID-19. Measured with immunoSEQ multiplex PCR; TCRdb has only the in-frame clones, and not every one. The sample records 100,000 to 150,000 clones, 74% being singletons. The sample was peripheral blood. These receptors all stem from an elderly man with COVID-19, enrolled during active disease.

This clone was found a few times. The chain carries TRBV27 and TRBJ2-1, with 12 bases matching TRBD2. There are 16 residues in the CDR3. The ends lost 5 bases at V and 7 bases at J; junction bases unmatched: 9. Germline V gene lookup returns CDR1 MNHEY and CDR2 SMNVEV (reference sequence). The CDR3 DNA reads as TGTGCCAGCAGTCTGGAGACTAGCGGGAGTTGGAATGAGCAGTTCTTC. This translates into CASSLETSGSWNEQFF.

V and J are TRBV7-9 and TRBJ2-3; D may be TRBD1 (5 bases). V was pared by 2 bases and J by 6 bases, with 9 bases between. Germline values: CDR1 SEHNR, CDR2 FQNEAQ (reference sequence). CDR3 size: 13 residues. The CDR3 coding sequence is TGTGCCAGCAGCTTATCGGCAGGGGATACGCAGTATTTT. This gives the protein CASSLSAGDTQYF.

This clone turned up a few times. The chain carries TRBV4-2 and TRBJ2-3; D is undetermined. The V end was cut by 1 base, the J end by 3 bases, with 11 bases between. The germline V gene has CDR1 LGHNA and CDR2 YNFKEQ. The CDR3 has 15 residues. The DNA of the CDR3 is TGTGCCAGCAGCCAAGTCGTGACCAGGACAGATACGCAGTATTTT. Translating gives CASSQVVTRTDTQYF.

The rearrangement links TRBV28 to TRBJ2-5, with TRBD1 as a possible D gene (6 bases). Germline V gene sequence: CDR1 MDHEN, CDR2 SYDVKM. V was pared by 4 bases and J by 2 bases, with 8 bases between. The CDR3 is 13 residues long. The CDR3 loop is CASSSGDQETQYF. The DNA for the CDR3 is TGTGCCAGCAGTTCAGGGGATCAAGAGACCCAGTACTTC.

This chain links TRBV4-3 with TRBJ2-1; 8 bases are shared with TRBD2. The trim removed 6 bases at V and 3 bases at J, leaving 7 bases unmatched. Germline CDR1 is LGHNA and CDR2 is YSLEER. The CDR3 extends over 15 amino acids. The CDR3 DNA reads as TGCGCCAGCAGTCAGGGTCTAGCGGGCTACAATGAGCAGTTCTTC. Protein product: CASSQGLAGYNEQFF.

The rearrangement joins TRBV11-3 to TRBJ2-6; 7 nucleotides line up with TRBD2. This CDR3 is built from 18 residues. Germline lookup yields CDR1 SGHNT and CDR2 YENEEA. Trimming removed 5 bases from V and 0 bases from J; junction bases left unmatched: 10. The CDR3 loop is CASSLSGGTASGANVLTF. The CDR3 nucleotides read TGTGCCAGCAGCCTGTCGGGGGGAACAGCCTCTGGGGCCAACGTCCTGACTTTC.

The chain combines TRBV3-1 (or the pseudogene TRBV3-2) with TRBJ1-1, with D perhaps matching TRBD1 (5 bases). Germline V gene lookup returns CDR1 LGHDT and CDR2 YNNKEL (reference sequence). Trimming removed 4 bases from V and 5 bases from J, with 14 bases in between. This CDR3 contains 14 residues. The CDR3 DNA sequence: TGTGCCAGCAGCCCCCAGGTAGGGGATACTGAAGCTTTCTTT. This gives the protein CASSPQVGDTEAFF.

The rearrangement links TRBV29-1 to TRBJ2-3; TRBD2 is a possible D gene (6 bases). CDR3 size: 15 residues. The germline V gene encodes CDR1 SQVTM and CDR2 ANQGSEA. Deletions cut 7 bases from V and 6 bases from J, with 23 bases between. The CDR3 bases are TGCAGCGCCCTAGGGAATAGCGGAAGCGGGGATACGCAGTATTTT. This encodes CSALGNSGSGDTQYF.

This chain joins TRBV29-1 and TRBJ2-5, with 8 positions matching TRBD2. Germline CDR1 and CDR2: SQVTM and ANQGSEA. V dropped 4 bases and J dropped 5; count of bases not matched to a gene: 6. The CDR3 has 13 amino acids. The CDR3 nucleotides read TGCAGCGTTGTAGCGGGGACCGGCGAGACCCAGTACTTC. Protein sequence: CSVVAGTGETQYF.

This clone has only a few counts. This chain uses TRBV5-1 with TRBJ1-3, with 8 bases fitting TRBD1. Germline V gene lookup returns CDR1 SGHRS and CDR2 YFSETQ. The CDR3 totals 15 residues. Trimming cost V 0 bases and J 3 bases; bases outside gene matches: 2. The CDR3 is CASSLGRGHGNTIYF. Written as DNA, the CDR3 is TGCGCCAGCAGCTTGGGCAGGGGGCATGGAAACACCATATATTTT.

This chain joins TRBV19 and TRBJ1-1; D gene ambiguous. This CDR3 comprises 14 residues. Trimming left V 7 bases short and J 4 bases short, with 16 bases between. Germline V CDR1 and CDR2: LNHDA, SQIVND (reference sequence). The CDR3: CASTTRWSSTEAFF. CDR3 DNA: TGTGCCAGTACCACGAGGTGGAGTAGCACTGAAGCTTTCTTT.

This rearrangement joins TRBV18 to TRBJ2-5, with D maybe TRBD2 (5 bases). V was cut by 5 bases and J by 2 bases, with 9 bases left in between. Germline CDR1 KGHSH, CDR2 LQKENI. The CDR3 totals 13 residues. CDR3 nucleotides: TGTGCCAGCTCATTCCGAGGGCAAGAGACCCAGTACTTC. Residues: CASSFRGQETQYF.

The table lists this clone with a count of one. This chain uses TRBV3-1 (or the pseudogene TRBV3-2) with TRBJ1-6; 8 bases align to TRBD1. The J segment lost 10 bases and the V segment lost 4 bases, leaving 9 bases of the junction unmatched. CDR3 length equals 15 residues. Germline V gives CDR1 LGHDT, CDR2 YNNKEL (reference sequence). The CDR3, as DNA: TGTGCCAGCAGCCGATCGGACAGGGACGCATCACCCCTCCACTTT. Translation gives CASSRSDRDASPLHF.

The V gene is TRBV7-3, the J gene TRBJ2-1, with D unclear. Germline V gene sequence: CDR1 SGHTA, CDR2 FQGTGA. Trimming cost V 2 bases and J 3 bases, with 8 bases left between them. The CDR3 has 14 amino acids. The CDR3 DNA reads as TGTGCCAGCAGCTTATTGGCTAGCTACAATGAGCAGTTCTTC. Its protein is CASSLLASYNEQFF.

The CDR3 spells CASVKGAYFSYEQYF. DNA for the CDR3: TGTGCCAGCGTTAAGGGGGCGTATTTCTCCTACGAGCAGTACTTC. The genes are TRBV2 and TRBJ2-7, with 7 bases matching TRBD1. Per the germline V gene, CDR1 is SNHLY and CDR2 is FYNNEI. Trimming took 8 bases from V and 0 from J; bases not matched to a gene: 10. The CDR3 consists of 15 residues.

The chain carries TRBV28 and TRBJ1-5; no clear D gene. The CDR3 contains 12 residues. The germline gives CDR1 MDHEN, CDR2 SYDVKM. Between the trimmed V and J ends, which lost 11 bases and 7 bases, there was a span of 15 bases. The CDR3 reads CAVGRSGQPQHF. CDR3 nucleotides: TGTGCCGTCGGCAGGAGCGGGCAGCCCCAGCATTTT. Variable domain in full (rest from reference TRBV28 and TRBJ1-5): DVKVTQSSRYLVKRTGEKVFLECVQDMDHENMFWYRQDPGLGLRLIYFSYDVKMKEKGDIPEGYSVSREKKERFSLILESASTNQTSMYLCAVGRSGQPQHFGDGTRLSIL.

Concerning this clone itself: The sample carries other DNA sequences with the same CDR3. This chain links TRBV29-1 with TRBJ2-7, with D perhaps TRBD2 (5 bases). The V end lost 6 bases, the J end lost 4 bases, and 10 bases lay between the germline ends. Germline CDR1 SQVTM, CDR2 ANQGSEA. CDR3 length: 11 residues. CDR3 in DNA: TGCAGCGTAGGATCGGGGTACGAGCAGTACTTC. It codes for CSVGSGYEQYF.

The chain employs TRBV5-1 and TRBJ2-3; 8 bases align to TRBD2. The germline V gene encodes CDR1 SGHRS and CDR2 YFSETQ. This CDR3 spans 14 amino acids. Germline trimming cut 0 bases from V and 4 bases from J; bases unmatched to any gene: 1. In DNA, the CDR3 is TGCGCCAGCAGCTTGGCAGCGGGGGCAGATACGCAGTATTTT. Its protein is CASSLAAGADTQYF.

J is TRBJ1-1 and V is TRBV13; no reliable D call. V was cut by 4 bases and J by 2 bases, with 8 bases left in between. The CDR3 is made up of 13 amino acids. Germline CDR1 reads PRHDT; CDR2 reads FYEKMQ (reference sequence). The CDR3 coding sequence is TGTGCCAGCAGCTCCCCAGGCAACACTGAAGCTTTCTTT. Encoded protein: CASSSPGNTEAFF.

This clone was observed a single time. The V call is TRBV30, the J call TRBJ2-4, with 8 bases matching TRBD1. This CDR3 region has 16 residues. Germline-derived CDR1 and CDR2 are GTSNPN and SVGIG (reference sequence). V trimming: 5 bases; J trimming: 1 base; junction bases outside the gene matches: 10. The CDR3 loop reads CAWVPGQELAKNIQYF. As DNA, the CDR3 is TGTGCCTGGGTCCCGGGACAGGAGCTCGCCAAAAACATTCAGTACTTC.

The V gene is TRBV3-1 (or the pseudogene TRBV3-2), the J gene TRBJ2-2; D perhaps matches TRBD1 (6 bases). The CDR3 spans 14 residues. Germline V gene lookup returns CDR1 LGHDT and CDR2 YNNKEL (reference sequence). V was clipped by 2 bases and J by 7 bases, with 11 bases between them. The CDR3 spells CASSQNRAGGELFF. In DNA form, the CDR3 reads TGTGCCAGCAGCCAAAACAGGGCTGGCGGGGAGCTGTTTTTT.